This T cell receptor (beta chain) came from a study of shared clonotypes between healthy human individuals. 300 ng DNA, 30,000 or so T cell genomes, went into unsorted PBMC replicate PCRs. Libraries were prepared by immunoSEQ multiplex PCR; TCRdb keeps only in-frame clonotypes and omits some of them. The sample contains around 510,000 clones, around three quarters of which appear only once. In the case of this clone: What it binds is unknown.

Overall study findings and caveats: Sample collection involved blood only; tissue repertoires are likely different.

Trimming left V 0 bases short and J 1 base short, with 18 bases between. Germline CDR1 reads LNHNV; CDR2 reads YYDKDF (reference sequence). The CDR3 runs 18 residues. J is TRBJ2-5 and V is TRBV15, with D possibly TRBD2 on 7 matching bases. The clonotype originates from a woman between 35 and 50 years old in good health. Some clones in this sample may be carry-over from other donors' samples. The sequenced material came from PBMCs. The CDR3 coding sequence is TGTGCCACCAGCAGAGATCTGGGGGGGCTGGGGGTCCAAGAGACCCAGTACTTC. The encoded protein is CATSRDLGGLGVQETQYF.